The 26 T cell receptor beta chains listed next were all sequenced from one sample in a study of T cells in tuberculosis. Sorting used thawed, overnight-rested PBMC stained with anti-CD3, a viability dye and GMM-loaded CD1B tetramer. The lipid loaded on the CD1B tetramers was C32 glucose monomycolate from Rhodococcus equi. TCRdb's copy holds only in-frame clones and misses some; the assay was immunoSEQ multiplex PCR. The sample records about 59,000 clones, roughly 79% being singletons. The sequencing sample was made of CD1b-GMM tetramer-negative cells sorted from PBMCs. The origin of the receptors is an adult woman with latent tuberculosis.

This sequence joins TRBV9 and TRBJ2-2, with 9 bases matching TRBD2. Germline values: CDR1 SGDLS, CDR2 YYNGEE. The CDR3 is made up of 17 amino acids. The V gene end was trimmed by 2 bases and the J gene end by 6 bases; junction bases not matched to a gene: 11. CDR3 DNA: TGTGCCAGCAGCGTGTACCCTATAGCGGGAGAGGCCGGGGAGCTGTTTTTT. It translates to CASSVYPIAGEAGELFF.

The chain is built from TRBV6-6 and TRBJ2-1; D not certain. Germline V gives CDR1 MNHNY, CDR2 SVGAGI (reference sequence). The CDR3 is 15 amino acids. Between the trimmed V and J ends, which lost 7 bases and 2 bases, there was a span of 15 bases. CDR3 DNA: TGTGCCAGCACCTTATCCCAGTTGACCTACAATGAGCAGTTCTTC. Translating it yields CASTLSQLTYNEQFF.

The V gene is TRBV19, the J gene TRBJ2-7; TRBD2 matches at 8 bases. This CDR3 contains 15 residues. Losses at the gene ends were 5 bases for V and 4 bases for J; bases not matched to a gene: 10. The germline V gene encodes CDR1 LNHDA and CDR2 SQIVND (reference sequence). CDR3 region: CASSHRLARSYEQYF. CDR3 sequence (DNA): TGTGCCAGTAGTCACCGACTAGCGAGGTCTTACGAGCAGTACTTC.

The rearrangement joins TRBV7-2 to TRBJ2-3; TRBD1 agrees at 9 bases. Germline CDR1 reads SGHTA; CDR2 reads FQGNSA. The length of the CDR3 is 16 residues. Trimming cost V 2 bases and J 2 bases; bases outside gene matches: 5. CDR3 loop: CASSLRGQGSTDTQYF. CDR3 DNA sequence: TGTGCCAGCAGCTTAAGGGGACAGGGTTCCACAGATACGCAGTATTTT.

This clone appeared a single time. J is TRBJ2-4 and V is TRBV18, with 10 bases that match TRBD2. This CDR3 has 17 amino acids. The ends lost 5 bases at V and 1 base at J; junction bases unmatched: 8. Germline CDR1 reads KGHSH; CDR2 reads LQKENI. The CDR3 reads CASSVSSGRGAKNIQYF. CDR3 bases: TGTGCCAGCTCAGTTTCTAGCGGGAGAGGGGCCAAAAACATTCAGTACTTC.

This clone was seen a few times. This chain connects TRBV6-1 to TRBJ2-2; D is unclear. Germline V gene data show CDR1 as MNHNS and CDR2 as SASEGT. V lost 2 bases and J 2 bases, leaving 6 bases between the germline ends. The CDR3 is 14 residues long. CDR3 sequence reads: CASSERVNTGELFF. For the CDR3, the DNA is TGTGCCAGCAGTGAACGGGTAAACACCGGGGAGCTGTTTTTT.

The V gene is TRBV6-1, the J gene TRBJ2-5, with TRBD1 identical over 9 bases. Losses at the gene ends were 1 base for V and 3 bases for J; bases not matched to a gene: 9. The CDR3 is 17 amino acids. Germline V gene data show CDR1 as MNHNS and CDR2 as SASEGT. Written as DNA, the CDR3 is TGTGCCAGCAGTGAAGATCCAGCTTGGGACAGGGAAGAGACCCAGTACTTC. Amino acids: CASSEDPAWDREETQYF.

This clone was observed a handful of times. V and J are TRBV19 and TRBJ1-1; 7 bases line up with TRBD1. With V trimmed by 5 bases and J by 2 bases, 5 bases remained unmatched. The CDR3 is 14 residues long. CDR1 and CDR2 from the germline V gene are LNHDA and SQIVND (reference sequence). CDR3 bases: TGTGCCAGTAGTGAGGACAGGCCCAACACTGAAGCTTTCTTT. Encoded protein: CASSEDRPNTEAFF.

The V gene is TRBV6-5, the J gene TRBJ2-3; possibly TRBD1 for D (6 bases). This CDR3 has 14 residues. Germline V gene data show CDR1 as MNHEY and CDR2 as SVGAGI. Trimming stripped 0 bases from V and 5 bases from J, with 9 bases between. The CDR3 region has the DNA TGTGCCAGCAGTTACTCGGGACATATAGATACGCAGTATTTT. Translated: CASSYSGHIDTQYF.

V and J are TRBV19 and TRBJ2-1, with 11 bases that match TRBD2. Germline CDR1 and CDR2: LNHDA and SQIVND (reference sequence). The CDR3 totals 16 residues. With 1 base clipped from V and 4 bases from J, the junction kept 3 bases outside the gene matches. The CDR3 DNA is TGTGCCAGTAGTATAGGGAGACTAGCGGGGTACAATGAGCAGTTCTTC. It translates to CASSIGRLAGYNEQFF.

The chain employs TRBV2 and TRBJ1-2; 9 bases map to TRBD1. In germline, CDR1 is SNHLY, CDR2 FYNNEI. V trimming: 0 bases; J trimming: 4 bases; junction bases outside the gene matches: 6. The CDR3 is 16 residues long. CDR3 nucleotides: TGTGCCAGCAGTGAAGCGCGTCACAGGGGGCCCTATGGCTACACCTTC. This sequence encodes CASSEARHRGPYGYTF.

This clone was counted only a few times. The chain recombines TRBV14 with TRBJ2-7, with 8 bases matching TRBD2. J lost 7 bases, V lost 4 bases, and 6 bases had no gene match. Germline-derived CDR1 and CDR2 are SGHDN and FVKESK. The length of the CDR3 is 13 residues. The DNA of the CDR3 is TGTGCCAGCAGCCTTTTTTCGGGGGGGGAGCAGTACTTC. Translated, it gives CASSLFSGGEQYF.

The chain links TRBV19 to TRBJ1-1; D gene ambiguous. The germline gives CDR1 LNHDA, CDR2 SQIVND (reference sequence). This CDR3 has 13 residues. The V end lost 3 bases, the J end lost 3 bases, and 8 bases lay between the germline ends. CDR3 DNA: TGTGCCAGTAGTATCGCACAGCACACTGAAGCTTTCTTT. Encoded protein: CASSIAQHTEAFF.

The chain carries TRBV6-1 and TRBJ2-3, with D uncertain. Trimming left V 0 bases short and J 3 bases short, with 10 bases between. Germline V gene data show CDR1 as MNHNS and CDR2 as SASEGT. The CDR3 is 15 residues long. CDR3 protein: CASSEAATRTDTQYF. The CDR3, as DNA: TGTGCCAGCAGTGAAGCGGCCACAAGAACAGATACGCAGTATTTT.

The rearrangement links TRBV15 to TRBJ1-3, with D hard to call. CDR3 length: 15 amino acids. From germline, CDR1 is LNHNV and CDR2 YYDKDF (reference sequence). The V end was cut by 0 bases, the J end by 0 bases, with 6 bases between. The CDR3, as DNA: TGTGCCACCAGCAGAGATATTAACTCTGGAAACACCATATATTTT. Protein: CATSRDINSGNTIYF.

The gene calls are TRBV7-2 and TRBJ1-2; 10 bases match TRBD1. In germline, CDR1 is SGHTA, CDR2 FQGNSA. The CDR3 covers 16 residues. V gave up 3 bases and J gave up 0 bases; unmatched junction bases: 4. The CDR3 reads CASSFSTGGPNYGYTF. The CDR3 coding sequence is TGTGCCAGCAGCTTCTCGACAGGGGGCCCTAACTATGGCTACACCTTC.

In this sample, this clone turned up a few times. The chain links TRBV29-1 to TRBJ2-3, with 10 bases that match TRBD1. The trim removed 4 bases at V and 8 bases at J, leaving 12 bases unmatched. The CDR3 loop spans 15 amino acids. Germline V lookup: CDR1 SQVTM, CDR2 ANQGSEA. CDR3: CSVVPGTGVESTQYF. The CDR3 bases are TGCAGCGTTGTACCGGGGACAGGGGTAGAAAGTACGCAGTATTTT.

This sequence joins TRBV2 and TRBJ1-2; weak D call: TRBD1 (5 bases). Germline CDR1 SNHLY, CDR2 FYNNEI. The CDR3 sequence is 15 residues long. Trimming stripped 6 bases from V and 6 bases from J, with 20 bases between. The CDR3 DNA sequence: TGTGCCAGCAGGCACATCCCAGAAGGACAAAATGGCTACACCTTC. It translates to CASRHIPEGQNGYTF. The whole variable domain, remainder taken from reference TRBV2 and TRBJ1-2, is EPEVTQTPSHQVTQMGQEVILRCVPISNHLYFYWYRQILGQKVEFLVSFYNNEISEKSEIFDDQFSVERPDGSNFTLKIRSTKLEDSAMYFCASRHIPEGQNGYTFGSGTRLTVV.

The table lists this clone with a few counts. This CDR3 reads CTSTRGLAGVRTDTQYF. The CDR3 nucleotides are TGCACCAGCACGCGGGGACTAGCGGGAGTTAGGACAGATACGCAGTATTTT. The V and J genes are TRBV1 and TRBJ2-3; TRBD2, as called in the table, went unchecked against the DNA. TRBV1 is deemed a pseudogene. CDR3 size: 17 residues.

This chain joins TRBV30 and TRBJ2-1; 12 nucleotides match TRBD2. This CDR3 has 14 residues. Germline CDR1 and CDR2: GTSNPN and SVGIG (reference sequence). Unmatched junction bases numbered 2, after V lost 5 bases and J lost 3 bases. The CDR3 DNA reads TGTGCCTGGGCGACTAGCGGGGGCTACAATGAGCAGTTCTTC. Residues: CAWATSGGYNEQFF.

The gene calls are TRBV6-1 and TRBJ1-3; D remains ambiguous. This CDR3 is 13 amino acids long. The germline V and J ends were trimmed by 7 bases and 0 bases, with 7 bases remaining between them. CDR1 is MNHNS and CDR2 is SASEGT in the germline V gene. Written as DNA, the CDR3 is TGTGCCAGCATCCGGTCCTCTGGAAACACCATATATTTT. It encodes CASIRSSGNTIYF.

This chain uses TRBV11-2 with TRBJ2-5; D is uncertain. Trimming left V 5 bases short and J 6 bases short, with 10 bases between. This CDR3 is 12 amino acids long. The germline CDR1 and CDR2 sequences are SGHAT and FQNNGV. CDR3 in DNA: TGTGCCAGCAGCATCAAGGAGAAGACCCAGTACTTC. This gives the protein CASSIKEKTQYF.

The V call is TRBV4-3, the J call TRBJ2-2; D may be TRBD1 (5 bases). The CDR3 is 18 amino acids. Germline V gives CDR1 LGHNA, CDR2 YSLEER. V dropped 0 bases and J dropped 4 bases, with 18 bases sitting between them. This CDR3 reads CASSQDIDTGPSTGELFF. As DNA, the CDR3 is TGCGCCAGCAGCCAAGATATCGATACAGGCCCGAGCACCGGGGAGCTGTTTTTT.

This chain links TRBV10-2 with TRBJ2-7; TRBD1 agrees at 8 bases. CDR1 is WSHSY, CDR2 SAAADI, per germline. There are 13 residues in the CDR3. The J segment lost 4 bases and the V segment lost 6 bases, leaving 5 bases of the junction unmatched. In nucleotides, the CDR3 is TGCGCCAGCAGAAGGCAGGGGGCATACGAGCAGTACTTC. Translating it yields CASRRQGAYEQYF.

CDR3: CSVEEGGYSNYGYTF. The CDR3 nucleotides are TGCAGCGTTGAAGAAGGGGGTTACAGTAACTATGGCTACACCTTC. V and J are TRBV29-1 and TRBJ1-2; perhaps TRBD1 as D (6 bases). The CDR3 totals 15 residues. V lost 0 bases, J lost 1 base, and 12 bases lay in between. Germline V gives CDR1 SQVTM, CDR2 ANQGSEA.

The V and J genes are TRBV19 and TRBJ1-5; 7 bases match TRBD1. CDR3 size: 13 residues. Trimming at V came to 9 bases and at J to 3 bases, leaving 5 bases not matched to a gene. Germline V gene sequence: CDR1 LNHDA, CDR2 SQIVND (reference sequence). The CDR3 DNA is TGTGCCAGCCGAACAGGGGCCAATCAGCCCCAGCATTTT. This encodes CASRTGANQPQHF.